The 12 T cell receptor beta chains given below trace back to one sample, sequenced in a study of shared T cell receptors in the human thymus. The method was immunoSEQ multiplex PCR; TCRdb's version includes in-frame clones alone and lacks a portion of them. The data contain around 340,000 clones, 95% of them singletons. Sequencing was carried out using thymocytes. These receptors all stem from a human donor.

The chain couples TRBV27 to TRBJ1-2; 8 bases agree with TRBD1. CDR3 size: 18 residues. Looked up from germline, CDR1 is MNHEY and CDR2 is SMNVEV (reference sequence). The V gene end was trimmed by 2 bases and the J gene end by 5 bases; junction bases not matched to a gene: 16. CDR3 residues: CASSLRSDRAGRIYGYTF. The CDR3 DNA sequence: TGTGCCAGCAGTTTACGGTCGGACAGGGCGGGGCGGATATATGGCTACACCTTC.

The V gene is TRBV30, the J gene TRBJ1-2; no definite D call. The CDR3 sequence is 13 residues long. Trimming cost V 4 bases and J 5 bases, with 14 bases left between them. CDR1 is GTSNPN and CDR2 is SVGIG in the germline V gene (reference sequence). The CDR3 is CAWIPWRAYGYTF. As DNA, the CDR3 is TGTGCCTGGATCCCGTGGAGGGCGTATGGCTACACCTTC.

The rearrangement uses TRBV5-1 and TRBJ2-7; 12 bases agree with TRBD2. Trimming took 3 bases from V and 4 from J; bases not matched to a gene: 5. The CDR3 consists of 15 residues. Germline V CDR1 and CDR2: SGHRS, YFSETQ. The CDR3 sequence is CASSSLAGGKYEQYF. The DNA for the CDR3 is TGCGCCAGCAGCTCTCTAGCGGGAGGGAAGTACGAGCAGTACTTC.

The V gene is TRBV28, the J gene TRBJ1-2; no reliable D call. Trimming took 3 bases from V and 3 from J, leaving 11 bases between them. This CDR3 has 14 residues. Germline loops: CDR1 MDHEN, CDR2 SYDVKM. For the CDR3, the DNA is TGTGCCAGCAGTTTTGATAAGGATGACTATGGCTACACCTTC. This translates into CASSFDKDDYGYTF.

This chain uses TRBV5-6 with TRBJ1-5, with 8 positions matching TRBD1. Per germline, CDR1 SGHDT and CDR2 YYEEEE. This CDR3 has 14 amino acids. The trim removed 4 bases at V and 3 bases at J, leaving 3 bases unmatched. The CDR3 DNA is TGTGCCAGCAGCGGACAGGGTGTCAATCAGCCCCAGCATTTT. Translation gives CASSGQGVNQPQHF.

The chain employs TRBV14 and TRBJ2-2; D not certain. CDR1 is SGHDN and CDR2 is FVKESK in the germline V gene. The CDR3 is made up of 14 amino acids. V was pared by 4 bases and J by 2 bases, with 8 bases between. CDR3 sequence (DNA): TGTGCCAGCAGCCGGGGTTCTAACACCGGGGAGCTGTTTTTT. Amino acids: CASSRGSNTGELFF.

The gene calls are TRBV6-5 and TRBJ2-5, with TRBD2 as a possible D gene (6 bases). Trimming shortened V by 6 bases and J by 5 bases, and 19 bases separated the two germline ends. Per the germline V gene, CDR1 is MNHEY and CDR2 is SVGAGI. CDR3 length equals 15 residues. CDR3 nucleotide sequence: TGTGCCAGCAGCTTCCGCAGCGGACTAAAGGAGACCCAGTACTTC. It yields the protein CASSFRSGLKETQYF.

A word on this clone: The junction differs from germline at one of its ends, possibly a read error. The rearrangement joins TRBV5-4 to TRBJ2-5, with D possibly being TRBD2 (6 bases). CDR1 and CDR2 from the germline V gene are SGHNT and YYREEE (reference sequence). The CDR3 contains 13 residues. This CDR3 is CASSPGSGETKYF. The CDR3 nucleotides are TGTGCCAGCAGCCCGGGTTCGGGGGAGACCAAGTACTTC.

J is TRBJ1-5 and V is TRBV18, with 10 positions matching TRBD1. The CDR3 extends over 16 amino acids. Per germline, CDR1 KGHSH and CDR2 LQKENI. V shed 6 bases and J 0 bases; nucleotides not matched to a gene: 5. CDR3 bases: TGTGCCAGCTCCCTGACAGGGGGCTATAGCAATCAGCCCCAGCATTTT. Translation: CASSLTGGYSNQPQHF.

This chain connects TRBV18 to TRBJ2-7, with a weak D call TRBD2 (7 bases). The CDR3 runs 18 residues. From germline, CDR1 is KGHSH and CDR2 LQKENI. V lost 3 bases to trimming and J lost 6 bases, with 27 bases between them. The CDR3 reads CASSPGGPGRPFSGEQYF. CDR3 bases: TGTGCCAGCTCACCCGGGGGGCCCGGGAGGCCTTTCTCGGGCGAGCAGTACTTC.

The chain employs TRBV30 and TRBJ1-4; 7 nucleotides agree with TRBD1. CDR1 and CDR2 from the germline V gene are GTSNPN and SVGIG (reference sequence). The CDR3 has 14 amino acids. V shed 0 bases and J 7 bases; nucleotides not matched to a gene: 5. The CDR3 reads CAWSVDRAGEKLFF. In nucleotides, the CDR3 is TGTGCCTGGAGTGTAGACAGGGCTGGTGAAAAACTGTTTTTT.

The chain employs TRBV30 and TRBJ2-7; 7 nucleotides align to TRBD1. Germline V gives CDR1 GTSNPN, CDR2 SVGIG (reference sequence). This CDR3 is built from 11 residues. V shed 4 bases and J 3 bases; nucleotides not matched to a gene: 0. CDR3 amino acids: CAWTGGYEQYF. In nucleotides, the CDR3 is TGTGCCTGGACAGGGGGCTACGAGCAGTACTTC.